The T cell receptor beta chain under discussion was sequenced for a study of T cell responses to AZD1222 COVID-19 vaccine. The repertoire was sequenced with immunoSEQ multiplex PCR; TCRdb's copy has only in-frame clones and lacks some. The sample records about 120,000 clones, 88% being singletons. A remark on this clone: What it binds is not known.

General study results and limits: Nearly half of the spike-specific TCRs reportedly recognize variant regions that carry no mutations. Repertoires were obtained only post-peak T cell response. The donors showed a predominance of white British ancestry and of females, with possible underestimation of clonal diversity. Distributed over spike, vaccine-associated CD4 TCRs predominated at 160-218 and 743-854.

Germline V gene data show CDR1 as MNHEY and CDR2 as SVGAGI. Trimming took 0 bases from V and 0 from J, leaving 8 bases between them. The CDR3 is 15 residues long. The receptor's source is an adult in good health. This sample comprised peripheral blood, obtained on day 0 of MenACWY control vaccination. This sequence joins TRBV6-5 and TRBJ2-5; D call uncertain. CDR3 DNA sequence: TGTGCCAGCAGTTACTCGCCTACCTACCAAGAGACCCAGTACTTC. As protein: CASSYSPTYQETQYF.